This TCR beta chain is drawn from a study of type 1 regulatory T cells. Using its own MiXCR run on the reads, TCRdb lists one record per CDR3 protein. Altogether 63,000 or so distinct CDR3 sequences are present, around 49% being singletons, with the ten largest covering around 2.1%. Only a few counts were recorded for this clonotype. Antigen: not known. The specimen was cultured non-Tr1 T cells, either the whole culture or a sorted T cell fraction (not recorded which). This TCR derives from a human donor in good health.

The CDR3 DNA reads TGTGCCAGCAGCCCTTCCGGCACAGGGGGCTACCAGCCCCAGCATTTT. Amino acids: CASSPSGTGGYQPQHF. V and J are TRBV7-6 and TRBJ1-5; 9 bases map to TRBD1. With V trimmed by 5 bases and J by 7 bases, 12 bases remained unmatched. The CDR3 spans 16 residues. CDR1 and CDR2 from the germline V gene are SGHVS and FNYEAQ. Full variable domain (rest looked up from reference TRBV7-6 and TRBJ1-5): GAGVSQSPRYKVTKRGQDVALRCDPISGHVSLYWYRQALGQGPEFLTYFNYEAQQDKSGLPNDRFSAERPEGSISTLTIQRTEQRDSAMYRCASSPSGTGGYQPQHFGDGTRLSIL.